The next 22 T cell receptor beta chains were all read from a single sample in a study of shared clonotypes between healthy human individuals. Terminally differentiated effector memory CD45RA+ cells were excluded from the naive CD8 cells, which were CD45RO-negative and positively selected for CCR7. This table comes from immunoSEQ multiplex PCR, and its TCRdb copy is limited to in-frame clones, with some not included. The sample has millions of clones; about 95% are singletons. The sequencing sample was made of naive CD8+ T cells sorted from blood. The receptors derive from a man between 18 and 35 years old in good health.

The chain recombines TRBV30 with TRBJ1-3, with unresolved D. CDR3 length equals 17 residues. Germline V lookup: CDR1 GTSNPN, CDR2 SVGIG (reference sequence). Trimming cost V 0 bases and J 0 bases, with 15 bases left between them. CDR3 in amino acids: CAWSVGIDTFSGNTIYF. The CDR3 DNA follows: TGTGCCTGGAGTGTAGGGATAGACACTTTCTCTGGAAACACCATATATTTT.

The V gene is TRBV28, the J gene TRBJ2-1; 10 nucleotides line up with TRBD2. CDR1 is MDHEN and CDR2 is SYDVKM in the germline V gene. The CDR3 has 16 residues. J gave up 5 bases and V 5 bases, and 9 bases lay outside the gene matches. CDR3 sequence reads: CASSPYLSGGDNEQFF. For the CDR3, the DNA is TGTGCCAGCAGTCCATACCTAAGCGGGGGGGACAATGAGCAGTTCTTC.

The J gene is TRBJ2-7, the V gene TRBV28; 8 nucleotides align to TRBD1. The CDR3 totals 14 residues. The germline V gene has CDR1 MDHEN and CDR2 SYDVKM. With V trimmed by 4 bases and J by 5 bases, 7 bases remained unmatched. The DNA of the CDR3 is TGTGCCAGCAGTTACCTGGGGACAGGTGACGAGCAGTACTTC. Translating it yields CASSYLGTGDEQYF.

The gene calls are TRBV4-1 and TRBJ2-2; no reliable D call. Trimming shortened V by 3 bases and J by 7 bases, and 9 bases separated the two germline ends. CDR3 length equals 13 residues. CDR1 is MGHRA, CDR2 YSYEKL, per germline. The CDR3 spells CASSHFLFGELFF. CDR3 coding DNA: TGCGCCAGCAGCCATTTCCTGTTCGGGGAGCTGTTTTTT.

The chain joins TRBV4-3 to TRBJ2-2; 13 nucleotides match TRBD2. Trimming cost V 4 bases and J 4 bases; bases outside gene matches: 9. CDR3 length: 18 residues. Germline V gives CDR1 LGHNA, CDR2 YSLEER. CDR3 sequence reads: CASSPGTSGTAVTGELFF. CDR3 in DNA: TGCGCCAGCAGCCCGGGGACTAGCGGGACTGCGGTCACCGGGGAGCTGTTTTTT.

Points on this clone: The sample contains more than one DNA sequence encoding this CDR3. In DNA form, the CDR3 reads TGTGCCAGCAGCGGCCGGGACAGTGGAAACACCATATATTTT. This codes for CASSGRDSGNTIYF. The chain combines TRBV9 with TRBJ1-3, with TRBD1 identical over 7 bases. The CDR3 has 14 amino acids. Unmatched junction bases numbered 3, after V lost 3 bases and J lost 3 bases. CDR1 is SGDLS, CDR2 YYNGEE, per germline.

CDR3 sequence (DNA): TGCAGCGTCGGTCCGGGGGAGGTCTACGAGCAGTACTTC. This codes for CSVGPGEVYEQYF. V is TRBV29-1 and J is TRBJ2-7; D may be TRBD2 (6 bases). V lost 6 bases and J 3 bases, leaving 15 bases between the germline ends. Looked up from germline, CDR1 is SQVTM and CDR2 is ANQGSEA. The CDR3 runs 13 residues.

The genes are TRBV7-2 and TRBJ1-1; no reliable D call. CDR1 SGHTA and CDR2 FQGNSA come from the germline V gene. V was shortened by 3 bases and J by 5 bases, with 10 bases between the two germline ends. This CDR3 has 13 residues. The CDR3, as DNA: TGTGCCAGCAGCTTTGGTATTGCGACTGAAGCTTTCTTT. Translating it yields CASSFGIATEAFF. The full variable domain, its missing parts supplied by reference TRBV7-2 and TRBJ1-1, is GAGVSQSPSNKVTEKGKDVELRCDPISGHTALYWYRQSLGQGLEFLIYFQGNSAPDKSGLPSDRFSAERTGGSVSTLTIQRTQQEDSAVYLCASSFGIATEAFFGQGTRLTVV.

This clone was found a few times. The J gene is TRBJ2-1, the V gene TRBV19; no clear D. This CDR3 has 15 amino acids. The germline CDR1 and CDR2 sequences are LNHDA and SQIVND (reference sequence). V was trimmed by 2 bases and J by 4 bases, leaving 12 bases between them. In DNA form, the CDR3 reads TGTGCCAGTAGTATAACCCTACTTCATTACAATGAGCAGTTCTTC. It translates to CASSITLLHYNEQFF.

This clone was seen more than once but under ten times. This rearrangement joins TRBV2 to TRBJ2-7; possibly TRBD1 for D (5 bases). The CDR3 sequence is 13 residues long. Trimming left V 8 bases short and J 1 base short, with 12 bases between. Germline assignment: CDR1 SNHLY and CDR2 FYNNEI. CDR3 sequence: CASQTGQSYEQYF. The CDR3 region has the DNA TGTGCCAGCCAGACTGGACAATCCTACGAGCAGTACTTC.

This chain joins TRBV6-5 and TRBJ2-1; TRBD2 aligns across 9 bases. Germline V gene lookup returns CDR1 MNHEY and CDR2 SVGAGI. This CDR3 spans 15 amino acids. V lost 7 bases, J lost 4 bases, and 8 bases stayed unmatched. The CDR3 spells CASTQGAGGYNEQFF. CDR3 coding DNA: TGTGCCAGCACCCAAGGGGCGGGGGGGTACAATGAGCAGTTCTTC.

This chain uses TRBV5-1 with TRBJ1-1; D possibly corresponds to TRBD1 (5 bases). The V gene lost 0 bases and the J gene lost 1 base, with 10 bases spanning the gap. The CDR3 contains 15 residues. Per the germline V gene, CDR1 is SGHRS and CDR2 is YFSETQ. The CDR3 DNA reads as TGCGCCAGCAGCTTGGCTTCAGGGAAGAACACTGAAGCTTTCTTT. Translated, it gives CASSLASGKNTEAFF.

The V call is TRBV20-1, the J call TRBJ2-3; D not resolved. CDR1 and CDR2 (germline): DFQATT, SNEGSKA (reference sequence). V dropped 5 bases and J dropped 0 bases, with 3 bases sitting between them. The CDR3 contains 11 residues. CDR3 bases: TGCAGTGCTCCCAGCACAGATACGCAGTATTTT. Protein product: CSAPSTDTQYF.

This clone was counted a few times. The rearrangement uses TRBV27 and TRBJ2-3, with 11 positions matching TRBD1. In germline, CDR1 is MNHEY, CDR2 SMNVEV (reference sequence). The V gene end was trimmed by 3 bases and the J gene end by 3 bases; junction bases not matched to a gene: 8. The CDR3 spans 17 residues. CDR3 residues: CASSFLGQGAWTDTQYF. The DNA for the CDR3 is TGTGCCAGCAGTTTCCTCGGACAGGGGGCATGGACAGATACGCAGTATTTT.

The chain carries TRBV7-9 and TRBJ2-5; 10 bases map to TRBD2. Germline assignment: CDR1 SEHNR and CDR2 FQNEAQ (reference sequence). The CDR3 is 17 amino acids. Unmatched junction bases numbered 12, after V lost 5 bases and J lost 3 bases. The CDR3: CASSHEWSSGSEETQYF. The CDR3 DNA reads TGTGCCAGCAGCCACGAGTGGTCTAGCGGGAGTGAAGAGACCCAGTACTTC.

This chain uses TRBV7-9 with TRBJ2-7, with D perhaps TRBD2 (6 bases). CDR1 is SEHNR, CDR2 FQNEAQ, per germline (reference sequence). The CDR3 covers 17 residues. V lost 5 bases and J 4 bases, leaving 24 bases between the germline ends. This CDR3 is CASSPAGRSPTAYEQYF. The CDR3 DNA reads as TGTGCCAGCAGCCCGGCAGGGAGGTCTCCCACTGCATACGAGCAGTACTTC.

V usage is TRBV2 and J usage is TRBJ1-1; D remains unclear. Trimming removed 4 bases from V and 6 bases from J, with 12 bases in between. The CDR3 sequence is 13 residues long. From germline, CDR1 is SNHLY and CDR2 FYNNEI. The CDR3 sequence is CASSGLKNPEAFF. In DNA, the CDR3 is TGTGCCAGCAGTGGACTAAAAAATCCTGAAGCTTTCTTT.

The chain links TRBV6-1 to TRBJ2-7; 11 bases are shared with TRBD2. J lost 2 bases, V lost 3 bases, and 3 bases had no gene match. The CDR3 covers 15 residues. Germline values: CDR1 MNHNS, CDR2 SASEGT. The CDR3 coding sequence is TGTGCCAGCAGTGAGTTTAGCGGGAGGGCCTACGAGCAGTACTTC. It codes for CASSEFSGRAYEQYF.

V gene TRBV6-5 combines with J gene TRBJ1-4, with TRBD1 matching 11 bases. V shed 5 bases and J 8 bases; nucleotides not matched to a gene: 4. This CDR3 spans 14 amino acids. The germline CDR1 and CDR2 sequences are MNHEY and SVGAGI. This CDR3 is CASSQGQGDEKLFF. The CDR3, as DNA: TGTGCCAGCAGTCAGGGACAGGGGGACGAAAAACTGTTTTTT.

The V and J genes are TRBV7-9 and TRBJ1-2, with 9 bases matching TRBD1. With 4 bases clipped from V and 2 bases from J, the junction kept 8 bases outside the gene matches. CDR1 SEHNR and CDR2 FQNEAQ come from the germline V gene (reference sequence). This CDR3 is 16 amino acids long. Here the CDR3 DNA reads TGTGCCAGCAGCTCCCGTCGGGACAGGGTGAACTATGGCTACACCTTC. Its protein is CASSSRRDRVNYGYTF.

The gene calls are TRBV5-5 and TRBJ1-4; TRBD1 is a possible D gene (5 bases). The CDR3 extends over 17 amino acids. V lost 1 base and J 8 bases, leaving 21 bases between the germline ends. CDR1 is SGHKS and CDR2 is YYEKEE in the germline V gene (reference sequence). This chain's CDR3 is CASSLFPGGEAGEKLFF. As DNA, the CDR3 is TGTGCCAGCAGCTTGTTTCCCGGCGGGGAGGCAGGGGAAAAACTGTTTTTT.

This clone occurred once. The genes are TRBV7-9 and TRBJ1-6, with D perhaps matching TRBD1 (5 bases). This CDR3 is 14 amino acids long. Germline-derived CDR1 and CDR2 are SEHNR and FQNEAQ (reference sequence). The V gene lost 5 bases and the J gene lost 8 bases, with 13 bases spanning the gap. As DNA, the CDR3 is TGTGCCAGCAGCACTCCGGGGACCGATTCACCCCTCCACTTT. Residues: CASSTPGTDSPLHF.